This TCR beta chain was retrieved from a study of blood T cell repertoires in COVID-19. Overall study: Samples came from the United States, Italy and Spain, spanning acute and convalescent COVID-19. T cells, B-cell-depleted T cells, or PBMCs supplied cDNA or gDNA.

Germline V CDR1 and CDR2: MNHEY, SMNVEV (reference sequence). The V gene lost 4 bases and the J gene lost 5 bases, with 8 bases spanning the gap. This CDR3 comprises 13 residues. Produced via immunoSEQ multiplex PCR; TCRdb's table is partial and in-frame only. Seen here are roughly 410,000 clones, roughly 90% observed once, and the top ten hold 0.95% to 1.5%. Only a few counts were recorded for this clone. The clonotype originates from a middle-aged man with acute or convalescent COVID-19. Specimen: peripheral blood. V usage is TRBV27 and J usage is TRBJ2-2; possible D gene TRBD1, 5 bases. The CDR3 loop reads CASSSRGTGELFF. The CDR3 DNA follows: TGTGCCAGCAGTTCTAGGGGAACCGGGGAGCTGTTTTTT.